The 10 T cell receptor beta chains below were found in one sample sequenced in a study of cytomegalovirus exposure and HLA in healthy donors. PCR used 60 Vbeta primers and 13 Jbeta primers. Here immunoSEQ multiplex PCR was the method, and the copy in TCRdb shows in-frame clones only, minus some. The sample has under 150,000 clones; approximately 83% are singletons. Sequences were obtained from PBMCs. All receptors come from a man in his forties in good health and CMV-seropositive.

The V call is TRBV18, the J call TRBJ2-2, with a possible D match to TRBD2 (6 bases). The CDR3 is 15 residues long. Germline lookup yields CDR1 KGHSH and CDR2 LQKENI. The V and J ends lost 3 bases and 4 bases respectively, with 12 bases between them. CDR3 coding DNA: TGTGCCAGCTCACCCACGGAGGGGCTCACCGGGGAGCTGTTTTTT. Amino acids: CASSPTEGLTGELFF.

The chain's CDR3 is CASSLEPDSYEQYF. CDR3 DNA sequence: TGTGCCAGCAGCTTAGAACCGGACAGCTACGAGCAGTACTTC. V usage is TRBV7-7 and J usage is TRBJ2-7; D may be TRBD1 (6 bases). This CDR3 spans 14 amino acids. Trimming pared 1 base from V and 3 bases from J, leaving 10 bases between. Germline V gene data show CDR1 as SSHAT and CDR2 as FNYEAQ (reference sequence).

This clone was seen once. V and J are TRBV29-1 and TRBJ1-2; no definite D call. Per the germline V gene, CDR1 is SQVTM and CDR2 is ANQGSEA. This CDR3 has 12 residues. V was shortened by 0 bases and J by 8 bases, with 10 bases between the two germline ends. The DNA for the CDR3 is TGCAGCGTTGAAGATGGGAGGGTCGGCTACACCTTC. This sequence encodes CSVEDGRVGYTF.

The chain uses TRBV27 and TRBJ2-5; D possibly corresponds to TRBD2 (5 bases). The CDR3 spans 16 residues. Per germline, CDR1 MNHEY and CDR2 SMNVEV (reference sequence). Trimming shortened V by 0 bases and J by 5 bases, and 16 bases separated the two germline ends. DNA for the CDR3: TGTGCCAGCAGTTTATCCCTCCCCCATCGAGGGGAGACCCAGTACTTC. Translating it yields CASSLSLPHRGETQYF.

The chain recombines TRBV9 with TRBJ1-4; no clear D. Germline V gene sequence: CDR1 SGDLS, CDR2 YYNGEE. This CDR3 has 15 amino acids. V was trimmed by 2 bases and J by 8 bases, leaving 16 bases between them. CDR3 DNA sequence: TGTGCCAGCAGCGTGTACCCAGAGTCCAGGGAAAAACTGTTTTTT. This codes for CASSVYPESREKLFF.

In this sample, this clone turned up a few times. The rearrangement links TRBV7-2 to TRBJ2-7; 11 bases align to TRBD1. V gave up 6 bases and J gave up 4 bases; unmatched junction bases: 5. Looked up from germline, CDR1 is SGHTA and CDR2 is FQGNSA. This CDR3 spans 14 amino acids. CDR3 sequence: CASSPDRGLYEQYF. CDR3 nucleotides: TGTGCCAGCAGTCCGGACAGGGGGCTGTACGAGCAGTACTTC.

This rearrangement joins TRBV11-2 to TRBJ2-1; the D gene is possibly TRBD2 (7 bases). The V gene lost 3 bases and the J gene lost 3 bases, with 12 bases spanning the gap. The CDR3 sequence is 15 residues long. Germline V gene lookup returns CDR1 SGHAT and CDR2 FQNNGV. The CDR3 nucleotides are TGTGCCAGCAGCTTCGGGGGGCATGGCTACAATGAGCAGTTCTTC. Protein product: CASSFGGHGYNEQFF.

The chain links TRBV14 to TRBJ1-1; unclear D gene. This CDR3 spans 12 amino acids. V lost 2 bases and J lost 5, with 6 bases in between. Germline CDR1 reads SGHDN; CDR2 reads FVKESK. CDR3 nucleotide sequence: TGTGCCAGCAGCCAAAGGAGGACTGAAGCTTTCTTT. Amino acid sequence: CASSQRRTEAFF.

The chain joins TRBV6-6 to TRBJ1-1, with 8 bases aligning to TRBD1. Germline CDR1 and CDR2: MNHNY and SVGAGI (reference sequence). V lost 0 bases, J lost 11 bases, and 11 bases stayed unmatched. The CDR3 is made up of 15 amino acids. The CDR3 region has the DNA TGTGCCAGCAGTTACTCGGCAGGGGGCGCGTTTGGGGCTTTCTTT. The encoded protein is CASSYSAGGAFGAFF.

V and J are TRBV5-5 and TRBJ1-4, with TRBD1 as a possible D gene (6 bases). Deletions cut 4 bases from V and 2 bases from J, with 12 bases between. CDR3 size: 15 residues. CDR1 and CDR2 from the germline V gene are SGHKS and YYEKEE (reference sequence). CDR3 bases: TGTGCCAGCAGCCACACAGGGTGGACTAATGAAAAACTGTTTTTT. It codes for CASSHTGWTNEKLFF.